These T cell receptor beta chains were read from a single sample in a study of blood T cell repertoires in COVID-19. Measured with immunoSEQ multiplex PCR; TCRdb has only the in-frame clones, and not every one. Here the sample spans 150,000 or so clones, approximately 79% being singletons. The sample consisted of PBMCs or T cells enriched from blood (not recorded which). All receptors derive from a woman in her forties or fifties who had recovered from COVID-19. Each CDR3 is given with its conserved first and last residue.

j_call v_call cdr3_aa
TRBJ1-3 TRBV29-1 CSVGEQSGNTIYF
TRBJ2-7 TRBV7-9 CASSLTSGEQYF
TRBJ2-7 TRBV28 CASSFHPSSEQYF
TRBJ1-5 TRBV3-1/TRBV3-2 CASSNPGGNQPQHF
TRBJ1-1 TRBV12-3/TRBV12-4 CASSLGGKGEAFF
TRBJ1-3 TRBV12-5 CASGLGRLGFSSGNTIYF
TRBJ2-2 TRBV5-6 CASSLAKGRSTGELFF
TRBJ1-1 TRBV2 CASSDWGGTEAFF
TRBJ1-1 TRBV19 CASSLGQGNTEAFF
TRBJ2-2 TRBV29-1 CSVETFEAGGLTGELFF
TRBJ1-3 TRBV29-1 CSATGTGAGNTIYF
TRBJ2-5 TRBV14 CASSQRVMSETQYF
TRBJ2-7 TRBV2 CASSAGQSLLYEQYF
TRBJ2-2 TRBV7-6 CASSLVGGLASTGELFF
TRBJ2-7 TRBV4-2 CASSQDQHRGAEQYF
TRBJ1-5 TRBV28 CASSFLQGSNQPQHF
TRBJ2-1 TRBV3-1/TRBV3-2 CASSPGGINEQFF
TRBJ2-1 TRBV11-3 CASSLDGSGGPYSLPDYNEQFF
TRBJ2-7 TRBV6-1 CASSEGFSGDYEQYF
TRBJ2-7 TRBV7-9 CASSLEMTGETYEQYF
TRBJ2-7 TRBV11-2 CASSFRIASGSYEQYF
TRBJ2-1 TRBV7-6 CASSEVPGQGRKYNEQFF
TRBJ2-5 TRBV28 CASSSPSGRRAETQYF
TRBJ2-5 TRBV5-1 CASSAGGLRETQYF
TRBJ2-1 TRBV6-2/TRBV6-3 CASSYSTSYNEQFF
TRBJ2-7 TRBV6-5 CATWRTTSYEQYF
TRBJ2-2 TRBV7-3 CASSPGLNTGELFF
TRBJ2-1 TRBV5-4 CASSSTSGAYYNEQFF
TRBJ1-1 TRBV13 CASSRQGMNTEAFF
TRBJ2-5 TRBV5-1 CASSLVDSQETQYF
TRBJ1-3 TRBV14 CASSQGGQPDPSSGNTIYF
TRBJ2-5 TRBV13 CASSAGTGYQETQYF
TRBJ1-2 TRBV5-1 CASSLAGQGLEGYTF
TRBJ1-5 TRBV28 CASSRGYNQPQHF
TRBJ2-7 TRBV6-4 CASSLPGTGNEQYF
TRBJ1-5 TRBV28 CASSLENSLYSNQPQHF
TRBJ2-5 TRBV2 CASLQAIQYF
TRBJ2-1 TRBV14 CASSQVVMSPYNEQFF
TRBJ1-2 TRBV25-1 CASSFTAGGYTF
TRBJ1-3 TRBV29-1 CSASTGSGNTIYF
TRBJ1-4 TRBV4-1 CASSQENEKLFF